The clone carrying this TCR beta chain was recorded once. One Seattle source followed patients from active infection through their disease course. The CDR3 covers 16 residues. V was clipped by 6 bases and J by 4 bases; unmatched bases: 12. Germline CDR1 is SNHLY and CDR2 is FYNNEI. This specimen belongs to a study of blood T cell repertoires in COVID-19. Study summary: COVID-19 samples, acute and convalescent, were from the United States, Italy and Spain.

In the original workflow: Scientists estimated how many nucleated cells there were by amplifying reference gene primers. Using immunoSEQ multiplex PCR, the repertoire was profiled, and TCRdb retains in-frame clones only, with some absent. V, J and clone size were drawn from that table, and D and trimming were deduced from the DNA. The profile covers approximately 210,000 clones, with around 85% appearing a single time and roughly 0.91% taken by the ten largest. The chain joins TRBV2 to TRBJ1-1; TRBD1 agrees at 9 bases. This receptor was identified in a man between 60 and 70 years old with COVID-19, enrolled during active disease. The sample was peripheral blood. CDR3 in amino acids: CASSLFPGQGPTEAFF. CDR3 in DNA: TGTGCCAGCAGCCTCTTTCCGGGACAGGGACCCACTGAAGCTTTCTTT.